This note documents a single TCR beta chain sequence. Its antigen specificity is not known. No base qualities exist here, and no much larger clone lies one base off it. This record belongs to a study of blood T cell repertoires in COVID-19 (dated by TCRdb to the early 2020s). About the study as a whole: The collaborator samples originated in the United States, Italy and Spain and spanned the acute and convalescent phases of COVID-19. The material from the prospective study consisted of cDNA or gDNA derived from T cells, B-cell-depleted T cells, or PBMCs. Deeply sampled blood TCRbeta repertoires from subjects exposed to, actively infected with, or recovered from COVID-19 were included in the dataset. The repertoires were released in a freely available public database meant as a resource for research on the immune response to SARS-CoV-2. The samples were drawn from the first 160 participants of the ongoing ImmuneRACE study and from some 1,300 subjects provided by 6 global collaborators. Sample metadata almost always included a de-identified subject ID, COVID-19 status, age in years and sex. Where available, HLA class I and class II types were taken from metadata supplied by the sample provider and were not determined by assay-based typing. Summary of the overall study and its limitations: The amount of clinical and demographic metadata varied by source and participant and was provided uncurated.

The CDR3 spans 15 residues, from the cysteine through the phenylalanine. Only the CDR3 DNA is retained, 45 bases long and in frame from the first base. V ends up 6 bases short and J 7 bases short, with an unmatched junction base count of 9. From the germline V gene (reference sequence), CDR1 is LNHDA and CDR2 is SQIVND. Whole blood was collected in K2EDTA tubes by collaborating institutions according to the institutions' own protocols. For TCRbeta analysis, collaborator samples were shipped as frozen whole blood, as isolated PBMCs, or as DNA extracted from either sample type. TCRbeta CDR3 regions were amplified from genomic DNA using the immunoSEQ Assay, a bias-controlled multiplex PCR. The authors processed their data as follows. Nucleated cell counts per sample were estimated from amplification of reference gene primers within the assay. To quantify the absolute abundance of each unique TCRbeta CDR3 rearrangement, sequence reads were collapsed and filtered. For each sample, productive Simpson clonality was calculated as the square root of Simpson's diversity index over productive rearrangements. TCRdb took this table from immuneACCESS and kept in-frame rearrangements with V and J called. Such tables lack part of the clones; where checked against another copy, unresolved V genes explain under half of the gap, and the rest is unexplained. V and J calls and clone size are those listed in that table; D and trimming were worked out from the DNA. The sample has tens of thousands of clones on record, about 86% of them singletons. Together, the top ten hold roughly 5.2% of the sample.

Sequenced input: peripheral blood. The chain uses TRBV19 and TRBJ2-3, and TRBD2 aligns with 11 junction nucleotides. The receptor's source is a human donor in a cohort sampled during active COVID-19. DNA sequence: TGTGCCAGTAGAAGTAGCGGGGGGGCCGCCTATACGCAGTATTTT. Its coded protein is CASRSSGGAAYTQYF.